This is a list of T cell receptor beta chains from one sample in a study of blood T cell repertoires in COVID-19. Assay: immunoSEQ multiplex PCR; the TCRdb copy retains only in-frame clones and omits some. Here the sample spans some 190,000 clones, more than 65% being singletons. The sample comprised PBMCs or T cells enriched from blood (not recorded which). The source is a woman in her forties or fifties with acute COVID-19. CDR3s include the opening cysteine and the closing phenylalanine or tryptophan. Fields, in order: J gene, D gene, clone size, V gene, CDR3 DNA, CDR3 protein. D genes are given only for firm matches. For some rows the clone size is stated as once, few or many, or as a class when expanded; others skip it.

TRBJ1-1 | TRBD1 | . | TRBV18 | TGTGCCAGCTCACCACCCGGGACAGGAAGGGGATCTGAAGCTTTCTTT | CASSPPGTGRGSEAFF
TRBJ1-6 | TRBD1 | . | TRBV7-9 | TGTGCCAGCAGCCATGGACAGGGACAGTCACCCCTCCACTTT | CASSHGQGQSPLHF
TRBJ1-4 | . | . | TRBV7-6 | TGTGCCAGCAACGGGGGTCTTGGTGAAAAACTGTTTTTT | CASNGGLGEKLFF
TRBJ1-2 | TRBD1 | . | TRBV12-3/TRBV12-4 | TGTGCCAGCAGGGGGACAGCCAGCTATGGCTACACCTTC | CASRGTASYGYTF
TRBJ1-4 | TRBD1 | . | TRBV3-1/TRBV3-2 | TGTGCCAGCAGCTCCGGGACAGGGTGGGAAAAACTGTTTTTT | CASSSGTGWEKLFF
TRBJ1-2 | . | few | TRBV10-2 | TGCGCCAGCAGTGAGGCAGGGGTGGAGGGCTACACCTTC | CASSEAGVEGYTF
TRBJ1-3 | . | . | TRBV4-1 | TGCGCCAGCAGCCTTAGTGTTGTCCCACCCTCTGGAAACACCATATATTTT | CASSLSVVPPSGNTIYF
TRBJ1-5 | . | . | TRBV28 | TGTGCCAGCAGTCAACAGGATTTGAGCAATCAGCCCCAGCATTTT | CASSQQDLSNQPQHF
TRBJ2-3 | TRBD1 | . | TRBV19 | TGTGCCAGTACCTCAGGGGGCGCAAAGTATTTT | CASTSGGAKYF
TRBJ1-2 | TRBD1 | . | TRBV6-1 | TGTGCCAGCAGCAACCGGGACAGGGAGAATGGCTACACCTTC | CASSNRDRENGYTF
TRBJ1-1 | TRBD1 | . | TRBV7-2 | TGTGCCAGCAGCTGGGACAGGGCGGAAGAAGCTTTCTTT | CASSWDRAEEAFF
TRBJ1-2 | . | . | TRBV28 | TGTGCCAGCAGTTTCAGCTCGACAGGCGCAGAAGGCTACACCTTC | CASSFSSTGAEGYTF
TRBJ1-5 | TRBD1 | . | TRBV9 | TGTGCCAGCAGCCCGATAAGGGGGCATCAGCCCCAGCATTTT | CASSPIRGHQPQHF
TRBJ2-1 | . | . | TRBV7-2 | TGTGCCAGCAGCGTCAGGGGCGTTGAGCAGTTCTTC | CASSVRGVEQFF
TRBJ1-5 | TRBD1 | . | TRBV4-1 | TGCGCCAGCAGCCAAGACGGAGCCGGACAGGGGCATCAGCCCCAGCATTTT | CASSQDGAGQGHQPQHF
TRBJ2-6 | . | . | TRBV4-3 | TGCGCCAGCAGCCAAGCTGGAGGGACGGGAGCTTCTGGGGCCAACGTCCTGACTTTC | CASSQAGGTGASGANVLTF
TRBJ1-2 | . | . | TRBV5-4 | TGTGCCAGCAGCCCCAAGGACGGGATACCTAACTATGGCTACACCTTC | CASSPKDGIPNYGYTF
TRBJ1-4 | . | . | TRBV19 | TGTGCCAGTAATCGGTGGAGTACAAATGAAAAACTGTTTTTT | CASNRWSTNEKLFF
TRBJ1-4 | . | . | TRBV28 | TGTGCCAGCAGTGCCCCGGGGCAGGGGACAACTAATGAAAAACTGTTTTTT | CASSAPGQGTTNEKLFF
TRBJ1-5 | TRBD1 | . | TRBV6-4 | TGTGCCAGCAGTGACCCCCGGGACAGGGGAGCCCTTAGCAATCAGCCCCAGCATTTT | CASSDPRDRGALSNQPQHF
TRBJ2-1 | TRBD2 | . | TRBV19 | TGTGCCAGTAACCCGGGACTAGCGGGGGGCGTCGACAATGAGCAGTTCTTC | CASNPGLAGGVDNEQFF
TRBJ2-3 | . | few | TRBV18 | TGTGCCAGTTCAGACTCCTTAGATACGCAGTATTTT | CASSDSLDTQYF
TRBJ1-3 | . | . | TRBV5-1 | TGCGCCAGCAGCTTCGACAGGAATGGAAACACCATATATTTT | CASSFDRNGNTIYF
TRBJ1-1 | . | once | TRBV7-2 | TGTGCCAGCAGCTTAGCGGAGGTCGGTGCTGAAGCTTTCTTT | CASSLAEVGAEAFF